This TCR beta chain originates from a study of vaccination and CD4 T cells after COVID-19. On the study more broadly: For post-vaccine samples, collection took place a median approximately 78 days after dose two, ranging from 14 to 241. Overlapping spike pools from SARS-CoV-2 and HCoV-NL63, HCoV-OC43 and HCoV-229E served as culture stimuli.

An Oncomine TCR Beta short-read assay was used to sequence the DNA from cultured CD4+ T cells. One entry per CDR3 protein, called by TCRdb with MiXCR from the PCR reads. The sample has thousands of distinct CDR3 sequences, roughly 19% seen once; the top ten hold around 20%. This clonotype showed up just a few times. Its antigen is not known. Treatment denoted: roughly 10-day PBMC culture with coronavirus spike peptide pools or control peptides (ViraFEST assay). The positive PCR dates, which preceded the US Alpha, Beta and Delta variants, fell between March and December 2020. This CDR3 spans 15 amino acids. Trimming pared 2 bases from V and 2 bases from J, leaving 13 bases between. Germline V gives CDR1 SGHAT, CDR2 FQDESV (reference sequence).

The source material was CD4+ T cells from blood, cultured in vitro, sampled after SARS-CoV-2 vaccination. The V and J genes are TRBV11-1 and TRBJ2-7; possibly TRBD2 for D (5 bases). This receptor was identified in a human donor who had recovered from COVID-19. CDR3 sequence: CASSLHSGETYEQYF. The CDR3 DNA reads TGTGCCAGCAGCTTACACAGCGGAGAGACCTACGAGCAGTACTTC.